Given below is one T cell receptor (beta chain) in context. There are 13 residues in the CDR3. CDR1 MDHEN and CDR2 SYDVKM come from the germline V gene. The V and J ends lost 5 bases and 9 bases respectively, with 11 bases between them. This entry is derived from a study of blood T cell repertoires in COVID-19. Study at large: Italy, Spain and the United States were the sources of the convalescent and acute COVID-19 samples. Sources were T cells, B-cell-depleted T cells, or PBMCs; the material itself was cDNA or gDNA.

In the original processing: The authors estimated nucleated cell counts from reference gene primer amplification. Generated by immunoSEQ multiplex PCR, the TCRdb table keeps only in-frame clones and is missing some. Clone size and V and J calls were adopted from that table, with D and trimming inferred from the DNA. The sample includes some 100,000 clones, roughly 80% of them seen just once. Source material: peripheral blood. This TCR was recovered from a man between 60 and 75 years old with acute or convalescent COVID-19. The chain links TRBV28 to TRBJ1-6; D unresolved. The CDR3 sequence is CASSPVTISPLHF. Written as DNA, the CDR3 is TGTGCCAGCAGTCCCGTAACTATTTCACCCCTCCACTTT.